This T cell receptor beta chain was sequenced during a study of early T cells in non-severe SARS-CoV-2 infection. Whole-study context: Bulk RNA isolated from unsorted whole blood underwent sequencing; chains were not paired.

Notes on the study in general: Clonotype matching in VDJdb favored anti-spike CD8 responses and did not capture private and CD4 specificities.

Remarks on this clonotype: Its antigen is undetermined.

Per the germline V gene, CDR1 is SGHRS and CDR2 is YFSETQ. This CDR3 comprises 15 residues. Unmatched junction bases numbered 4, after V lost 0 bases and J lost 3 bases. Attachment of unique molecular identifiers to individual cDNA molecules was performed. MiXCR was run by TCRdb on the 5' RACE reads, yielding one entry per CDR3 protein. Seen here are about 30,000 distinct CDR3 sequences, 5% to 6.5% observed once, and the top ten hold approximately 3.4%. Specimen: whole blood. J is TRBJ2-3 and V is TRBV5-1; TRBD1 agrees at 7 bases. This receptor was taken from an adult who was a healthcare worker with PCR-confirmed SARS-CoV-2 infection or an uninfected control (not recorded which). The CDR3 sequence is CASSLGYRGTDTQYF. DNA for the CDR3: TGCGCCAGCAGCTTGGGGTACAGGGGAACAGATACGCAGTATTTT.